A single sample gave rise to the 32 T cell receptor beta chains below, sequenced in a study of CD8+ T cells in alopecia areata. Extracted RNA was reverse transcribed, and the resulting cDNA served as sequencing template. Some clones are missing from TCRdb's copy, which holds only in-frame ones; the method was immunoSEQ multiplex PCR. The sample has around 210,000 clones; about 56% are singletons. Sequencing used CD8+ T cells sorted from blood. All receptors derive from a human donor in good health.

This clone has just a few counts. The chain links TRBV7-9 to TRBJ2-5, with D perhaps given as TRBD1 or TRBD2 (6 bases each). The CDR3 totals 16 residues. V was shortened by 4 bases and J by 1 base, with 16 bases between the two germline ends. Looked up from germline, CDR1 is SEHNR and CDR2 is FQNEAQ (reference sequence). Written as DNA, the CDR3 is TGTGCCAGCAGCTCCCCACCCACGGGGGCCCAAGAGACCCAGTACTTC. This codes for CASSSPPTGAQETQYF. The full variable domain, with the rest looked up from reference TRBV7-9 and TRBJ2-5, is DTGVSQNPRHKITKRGQNVTFRCDPISEHNRLYWYRQTLGQGPEFLTYFQNEAQLEKSRLLSDRFSAERPKGSFSTLEIQRTEQGDSAMYLCASSSPPTGAQETQYFGPGTRLLVL.

The genes are TRBV11-2 and TRBJ2-7, with a possible D match to TRBD2 (6 bases). V lost 5 bases, J lost 6 bases, and 26 bases lay in between. This CDR3 has 17 amino acids. Germline CDR1 reads SGHAT; CDR2 reads FQNNGV. DNA for the CDR3: TGTGCCAGCAGCCCCCGGGGGATACGGGGAAAAGCTGGCGAGCAGTACTTC. As protein: CASSPRGIRGKAGEQYF.

This clone was detected a few times. Compared with germline, one end of the junction differs, possibly owing to a read error. The CDR3 DNA is TGTGCCAGCAGCTTAGACGGGACAGCCCCTGAGGCTTTCTTT. It yields the protein CASSLDGTAPEAFF. The chain recombines TRBV7-9 with TRBJ1-1; 7 positions match TRBD1. Per the germline V gene, CDR1 is SEHNR and CDR2 is FQNEAQ (reference sequence). CDR3 length equals 14 residues.

In this sample, this clone turned up a few times. The chain has TRBV2 and TRBJ2-1; D remains ambiguous. Germline CDR1 and CDR2: SNHLY and FYNNEI. The CDR3 extends over 13 amino acids. Trimming pared 4 bases from V and 6 bases from J, leaving 10 bases between. CDR3 amino acids: CASSVTVGNEQFF. The CDR3, as DNA: TGTGCCAGCAGTGTAACGGTGGGCAATGAGCAGTTCTTC. The full variable domain, with the rest looked up from reference TRBV2 and TRBJ2-1, is EPEVTQTPSHQVTQMGQEVILRCVPISNHLYFYWYRQILGQKVEFLVSFYNNEISEKSEIFDDQFSVERPDGSNFTLKIRSTKLEDSAMYFCASSVTVGNEQFFGPGTRLTVL.

The genes are TRBV5-1 and TRBJ2-1, with D perhaps TRBD1 (6 bases). CDR3 length: 16 residues. CDR1 is SGHRS, CDR2 YFSETQ, per germline. V gave up 1 base and J gave up 4 bases, with 15 bases separating them. The CDR3 DNA reads as TGCGCCAGCAGCTTGCTGACTGGGGGCCTGTACAATGAGCAGTTCTTC. It is translated as CASSLLTGGLYNEQFF.

This sequence joins TRBV30 and TRBJ2-3, with 9 bases fitting TRBD2. The CDR3 consists of 15 residues. The germline gives CDR1 GTSNPN, CDR2 SVGIG (reference sequence). Trimming cost V 5 bases and J 3 bases; bases outside gene matches: 9. The CDR3 sequence is CAWGYLGLATDTQYF. The CDR3 DNA follows: TGTGCCTGGGGATACTTAGGACTAGCGACAGATACGCAGTATTTT.

In its sample, this clone was seen many times. The J gene is TRBJ2-1, the V gene TRBV27; TRBD2 matches 7 bases. CDR1 MNHEY and CDR2 SMNVEV come from the germline V gene (reference sequence). CDR3 length equals 15 residues. Trimming removed 2 bases from V and 5 bases from J; junction bases left unmatched: 6. The CDR3 bases are TGTGCCAGCAGTTTAGGTCTAGCGGCCCACAATGAGCAGTTCTTC. Amino acid sequence: CASSLGLAAHNEQFF.

This chain joins TRBV5-6 and TRBJ2-7, with 8 positions matching TRBD2. Germline-derived CDR1 and CDR2 are SGHDT and YYEEEE. V gave up 0 bases and J gave up 4 bases; unmatched junction bases: 3. The CDR3 extends over 14 amino acids. CDR3 coding DNA: TGTGCCAGCAGCTTGGGAGCGGGGGTATACGAGCAGTACTTC. As protein: CASSLGAGVYEQYF.

On this clone itself: A junction end diverges from the germline sequence, so it may reflect a read error. The chain carries TRBV4-1 and TRBJ1-1, with a possible D match to TRBD1 (6 bases). The V gene's germline CDR1 is MGHRA and CDR2 YSYEKL. The CDR3 loop spans 14 amino acids. The CDR3 coding sequence is TGCGCCAGCAGCCAAGGGAACAGGGATTGGGAGAGAGACTTT. Translating gives CASSQGNRDWERDF.

This clone was seen a few times. This rearrangement joins TRBV23-1 to TRBJ2-5; 11 bases map to TRBD1. TRBV23-1 is marked as an open reading frame, function uncertain. The length of the CDR3 is 15 residues. V trimming: 3 bases; J trimming: 4 bases; junction bases outside the gene matches: 4. The CDR3 DNA sequence: TGCGCCAGCAGTCAGCTGGACAGGGGGCGAGAGACCCAGTACTTC. This gives the protein CASSQLDRGRETQYF.

This clone was counted once. The chain recombines TRBV29-1 with TRBJ1-1, with TRBD1 matching over 10 bases. V was pared by 8 bases and J by 4 bases, with 10 bases of the junction left unmatched. This CDR3 region has 14 residues. The germline V gene has CDR1 SQVTM and CDR2 ANQGSEA. CDR3 nucleotide sequence: TGCAGCTTCCGGGACAGGGGATCGGGCACTGAAGCTTTCTTT. This gives the protein CSFRDRGSGTEAFF.

There are a few counts of this clone. The rearrangement links TRBV5-4 to TRBJ2-3; possible D gene TRBD2, 7 bases. Germline V gene sequence: CDR1 SGHNT, CDR2 YYREEE (reference sequence). V was cut by 0 bases and J by 0 bases, with 14 bases left in between. This CDR3 is 17 amino acids long. In nucleotides, the CDR3 is TGTGCCAGCAGCTTGGCGGGGGGCATGTCTAGCACAGATACGCAGTATTTT. Translating gives CASSLAGGMSSTDTQYF.

The genes are TRBV4-2 and TRBJ2-7; 8 bases line up with TRBD1. The CDR3 runs to 16 residues. Unmatched junction bases numbered 12, after V lost 5 bases and J lost 3 bases. From germline, CDR1 is LGHNA and CDR2 YNFKEQ. The CDR3: CASSSVSGTGLYEQYF. In DNA, the CDR3 is TGTGCCAGCAGCTCTGTATCCGGGACAGGCCTCTACGAGCAGTACTTC.

The V and J genes are TRBV29-1 and TRBJ1-2, with D possibly being TRBD1 (6 bases). The CDR3 has 14 residues. V lost 1 base to trimming and J lost 3 bases, with 12 bases between them. Germline CDR1 reads SQVTM; CDR2 reads ANQGSEA. In DNA, the CDR3 is TGCAGCGTTGAAGGCGGGACAACTGACTATGGCTACACCTTC. This translates into CSVEGGTTDYGYTF.

The V gene is TRBV20-1, the J gene TRBJ1-1; TRBD1 might be the D (5 bases). In germline, CDR1 is DFQATT, CDR2 SNEGSKA (reference sequence). Trimming cost V 5 bases and J 6 bases, with 10 bases left between them. This CDR3 spans 11 amino acids. This CDR3 reads CSARRGAEAFF. DNA for the CDR3: TGCAGTGCTCGACGGGGGGCTGAAGCTTTCTTT.

The chain joins TRBV4-1 to TRBJ2-7; D ambiguous. There are 15 residues in the CDR3. CDR1 is MGHRA and CDR2 is YSYEKL in the germline V gene. The germline V and J ends were trimmed by 0 bases and 1 base, with 10 bases remaining between them. CDR3 in DNA: TGCGCCAGCAGCCAAGATCAAGGCGCTTCCTACGAGCAGTACTTC. Translation gives CASSQDQGASYEQYF.

The V and J genes are TRBV4-1 and TRBJ2-5, with D unclear. With 1 base removed from V and 5 bases from J, the gap between germline ends came to 8 bases. Germline assignment: CDR1 MGHRA and CDR2 YSYEKL. The CDR3 has 13 amino acids. CDR3 nucleotide sequence: TGCGCCAGCAGCCAAGTGGAAGGCGAGACCCAGTACTTC. It codes for CASSQVEGETQYF.

This sequence joins TRBV19 and TRBJ1-1, with a tentative D call TRBD1 (6 bases). This CDR3 is built from 13 residues. The germline V gene has CDR1 LNHDA and CDR2 SQIVND (reference sequence). Trimming removed 1 base at V and 11 bases at J, with 14 bases between. The CDR3 bases are TGTGCCAGTAGTATAGTGTCGGGGCAGGGGGCTTTCTTT. This codes for CASSIVSGQGAFF.

This clone was seen only a few times. The V gene is TRBV5-4, the J gene TRBJ2-3, with 8 bases identical to TRBD2. J lost 6 bases, V lost 0 bases, and 9 bases had no gene match. Germline V gene lookup returns CDR1 SGHNT and CDR2 YYREEE (reference sequence). The CDR3 loop spans 16 amino acids. The CDR3 here is CASSLVAGGARDTQYF. CDR3 bases: TGTGCCAGCAGCTTGGTGGCCGGGGGGGCAAGGGATACGCAGTATTTT.

The genes are TRBV9 and TRBJ2-7, with TRBD1 identical over 7 bases. The J segment lost 4 bases and the V segment lost 2 bases, leaving 6 bases of the junction unmatched. The V gene's germline CDR1 is SGDLS and CDR2 YYNGEE. The CDR3 consists of 14 residues. CDR3 bases: TGTGCCAGCAGCGTCGCCGGGACAGATTACGAGCAGTACTTC. Translated, it gives CASSVAGTDYEQYF.

The chain is built from TRBV6-4 and TRBJ2-2, with D possibly being TRBD1 (6 bases). The V and J ends lost 4 bases and 7 bases respectively, with 10 bases between them. Germline lookup yields CDR1 MRHNA and CDR2 SNTAGT. The length of the CDR3 is 13 residues. CDR3 in amino acids: CASSAGDHGELFF. The CDR3 DNA reads TGTGCCAGCAGTGCAGGGGACCACGGGGAGCTGTTTTTT.

This clone rates as medium-sized. The chain employs TRBV23-1 and TRBJ2-1; the match to TRBD2 covers 7 bases. TRBV23-1 is an ORF for which the function is uncertain. Trimming took 0 bases from V and 4 from J; bases not matched to a gene: 9. The CDR3 consists of 17 residues. CDR3 amino acids: CASSQSDRGTTYNEQFF. In DNA, the CDR3 is TGCGCCAGCAGTCAATCGGACCGAGGGACTACGTACAATGAGCAGTTCTTC.

The rearrangement links TRBV4-1 to TRBJ2-7, with 9 positions matching TRBD1. The CDR3 runs to 16 residues. Per the germline V gene, CDR1 is MGHRA and CDR2 is YSYEKL. V lost 0 bases, J lost 3 bases, and 6 bases stayed unmatched. Here the CDR3 reads CASSQDGADRGYEQYF. CDR3 in DNA: TGCGCCAGCAGCCAAGATGGGGCGGACAGGGGCTACGAGCAGTACTTC.

This clone occurred a few times. The chain couples TRBV11-1 to TRBJ2-1, with a tentative D call TRBD2 (5 bases). The CDR3 consists of 15 residues. The germline V gene has CDR1 SGHAT and CDR2 FQDESV (reference sequence). V shed 5 bases and J shed 4 bases, with 15 bases lying between them. CDR3 nucleotides: TGTGCCAGCAGCCGGGAAACGGTAGGATACAATGAGCAGTTCTTC. Protein sequence: CASSRETVGYNEQFF.

V is TRBV27 and J is TRBJ2-1; 11 positions agree with TRBD2. CDR1 and CDR2 from the germline V gene are MNHEY and SMNVEV (reference sequence). V lost 0 bases, J lost 6 bases, and 1 base stayed unmatched. This CDR3 has 15 residues. The CDR3 reads CASSLSTSGANEQFF. For the CDR3, the DNA is TGTGCCAGCAGTTTATCGACTAGCGGGGCCAATGAGCAGTTCTTC.

The chain is built from TRBV7-2 and TRBJ1-6, with 7 bases aligning to TRBD1. The ends lost 6 bases at V and 2 bases at J; junction bases unmatched: 10. The CDR3 is 17 amino acids. Germline CDR1 reads SGHTA; CDR2 reads FQGNSA. CDR3 bases: TGTGCCAGCAGATCAAGGCAAGGGGGCCCCTATAATTCACCCCTCCACTTT. Its translation: CASRSRQGGPYNSPLHF.

The chain combines TRBV9 with TRBJ2-3; D possibly corresponds to TRBD2 (6 bases). This CDR3 is built from 16 residues. V was trimmed by 4 bases and J by 2 bases, leaving 17 bases between them. CDR1 is SGDLS and CDR2 is YYNGEE in the germline V gene. In DNA form, the CDR3 reads TGTGCCAGCAGCCCGGGGGACGGGTTTTACACAGATACGCAGTATTTT. Translated: CASSPGDGFYTDTQYF.

The CDR3 loop reads CASSGVRNEQFF. The DNA of the CDR3 is TGTGCCAGTTCCGGGGTGCGGAATGAGCAGTTCTTC. The rearrangement uses TRBV19 and TRBJ2-1, with a weak D call TRBD2 (5 bases). CDR3 length: 12 residues. Trimming removed 8 bases at V and 7 bases at J, with 12 bases between. The V gene's germline CDR1 is LNHDA and CDR2 SQIVND (reference sequence). Complete variable domain (other parts from reference TRBV19 and TRBJ2-1): DGGITQSPKYLFRKEGQNVTLSCEQNLNHDAMYWYRQDPGQGLRLIYYSQIVNDFQKGDIAEGYSVSREKKESFPLTVTSAQKNPTAFYLCASSGVRNEQFFGPGTRLTVL.

The chain uses TRBV29-1 and TRBJ1-1, with 8 bases aligning to TRBD1. The CDR3 runs 13 residues. V lost 7 bases and J lost 1; bases outside the gene matches: 5. Germline V gene data show CDR1 as SQVTM and CDR2 as ANQGSEA. The CDR3 nucleotides are TGCAGCGCCTTGGACAGGGCGAACACTGAAGCTTTCTTT. It codes for CSALDRANTEAFF. Full variable domain (missing parts from reference TRBV29-1 and TRBJ1-1): SAVISQKPSRDICQRGTSLTIQCQVDSQVTMMFWYRQQPGQSLTLIATANQGSEATYESGFVIDKFPISRPNLTFSTLTVSNMSPEDSSIYLCSALDRANTEAFFGQGTRLTVV.

V is TRBV30 and J is TRBJ2-3; no definite D call. Germline V lookup: CDR1 GTSNPN, CDR2 SVGIG (reference sequence). Trimming took off 3 bases at V and 3 bases at J, with 22 bases between the two ends. This CDR3 region has 17 residues. In nucleotides, the CDR3 is TGTGCCTGGAGGCTACCCAGGACGAGAGTAGTGACAGATACGCAGTATTTT. It encodes CAWRLPRTRVVTDTQYF.

CDR3 nucleotide sequence: TGCGCCAGCAGCTTGGAGTATGGGCCCAATCAGCCCCAGCATTTT. This sequence encodes CASSLEYGPNQPQHF. The chain links TRBV5-1 to TRBJ1-5; no clear D. The V end was cut by 0 bases, the J end by 3 bases, with 10 bases between. This CDR3 is 15 amino acids long. The germline CDR1 and CDR2 sequences are SGHRS and YFSETQ.

The chain recombines TRBV9 with TRBJ2-7; no definite D call. The ends were cut back, 0 bases at V and 1 base at J, with 8 bases in the middle. The CDR3 is 14 residues long. CDR1 is SGDLS, CDR2 YYNGEE, per germline. CDR3 in DNA: TGTGCCAGCAGCGTAGAAGGAGCTTCCTACGAGCAGTACTTC. Its protein is CASSVEGASYEQYF.